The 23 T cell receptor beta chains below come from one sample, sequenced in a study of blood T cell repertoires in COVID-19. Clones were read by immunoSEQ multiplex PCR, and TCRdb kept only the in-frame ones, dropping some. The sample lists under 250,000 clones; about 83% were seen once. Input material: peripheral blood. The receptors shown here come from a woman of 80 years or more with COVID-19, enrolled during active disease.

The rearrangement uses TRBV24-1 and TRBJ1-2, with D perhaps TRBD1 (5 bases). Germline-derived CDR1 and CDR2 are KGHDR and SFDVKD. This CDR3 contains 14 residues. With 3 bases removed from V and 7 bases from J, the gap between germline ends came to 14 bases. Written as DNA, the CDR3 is TGTGCCACCAGTGATCCCCGTGGGGGAGGTGGCTACACCTTC. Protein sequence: CATSDPRGGGGYTF.

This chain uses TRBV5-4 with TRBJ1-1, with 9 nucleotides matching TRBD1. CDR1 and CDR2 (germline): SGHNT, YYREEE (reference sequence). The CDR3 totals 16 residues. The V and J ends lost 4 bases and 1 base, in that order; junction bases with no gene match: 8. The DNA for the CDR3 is TGTGCCAGCAGCACGGGACAGGGAAGGACGAACACTGAAGCTTTCTTT. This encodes CASSTGQGRTNTEAFF.

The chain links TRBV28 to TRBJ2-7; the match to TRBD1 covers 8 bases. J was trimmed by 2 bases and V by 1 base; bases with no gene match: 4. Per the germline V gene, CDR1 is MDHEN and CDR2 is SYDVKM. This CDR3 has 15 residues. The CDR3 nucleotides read TGTGCCAGCAGTTTATCAGGGGGCGCCGCCTACGAGCAGTACGTC. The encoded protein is CASSLSGGAAYEQYV.

This CDR3 is CASSSFKQYSTDTQYF. DNA of the CDR3: TGTGCCAGCAGCTCGTTCAAACAGTACAGCACAGATACGCAGTATTTT. The chain links TRBV7-8 to TRBJ2-3; D unresolved. The V gene lost 4 bases and the J gene lost 0 bases, with 14 bases spanning the gap. Germline CDR1 SGHVS, CDR2 FQNEAQ. CDR3 length: 16 amino acids.

The CDR3 here is CASSFAGIRSYNSPLHF. CDR3 coding DNA: TGTGCCAGCAGCTTTGCAGGAATTCGATCCTATAATTCACCCCTCCACTTT. The chain employs TRBV7-2 and TRBJ1-6; no clear D. CDR3 length: 17 residues. V gave up 3 bases and J gave up 1 base, with 13 bases separating them. Germline V lookup: CDR1 SGHTA, CDR2 FQGNSA.

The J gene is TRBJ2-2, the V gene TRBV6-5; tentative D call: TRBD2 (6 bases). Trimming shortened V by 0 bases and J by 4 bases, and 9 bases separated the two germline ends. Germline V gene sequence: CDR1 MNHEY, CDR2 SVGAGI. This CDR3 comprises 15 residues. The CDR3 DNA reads TGTGCCAGCAGTTACTCGACCGGGAGCACCGGGGAGCTGTTTTTT. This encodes CASSYSTGSTGELFF.

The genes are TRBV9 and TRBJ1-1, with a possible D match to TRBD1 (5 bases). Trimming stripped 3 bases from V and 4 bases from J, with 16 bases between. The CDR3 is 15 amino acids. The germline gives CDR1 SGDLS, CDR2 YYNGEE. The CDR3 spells CASSGGPGMSTEAFF. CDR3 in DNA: TGTGCCAGCAGCGGTGGCCCAGGGATGAGCACTGAAGCTTTCTTT.

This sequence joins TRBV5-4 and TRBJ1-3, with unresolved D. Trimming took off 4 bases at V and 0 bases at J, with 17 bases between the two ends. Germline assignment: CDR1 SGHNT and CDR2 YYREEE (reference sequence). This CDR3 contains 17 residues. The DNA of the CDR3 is TGTGCCAGCAGCCCCGGGAGACTGACTAGCTCTGGAAACACCATATATTTT. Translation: CASSPGRLTSSGNTIYF. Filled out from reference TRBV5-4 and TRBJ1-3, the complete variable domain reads ETGVTQSPTHLIKTRGQQVTLRCSSQSGHNTVSWYQQALGQGPQFIFQYYREEENGRGNFPPRFSGLQFPNYSSELNVNALELDDSALYLCASSPGRLTSSGNTIYFGEGSWLTVV.

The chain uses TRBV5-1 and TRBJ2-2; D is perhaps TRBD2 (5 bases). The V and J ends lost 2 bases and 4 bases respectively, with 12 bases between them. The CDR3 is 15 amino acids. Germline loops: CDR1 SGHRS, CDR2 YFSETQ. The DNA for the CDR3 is TGCGCCAGCAGCTTCCCTTCGGGGTTCACCGGGGAGCTGTTTTTT. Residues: CASSFPSGFTGELFF.

CDR3 DNA: TGTGCCAGCAGCCGGAAGTCTTCCGGGACTACCATCAGCGGGGAGACCCAGTACTTC. Translated, it gives CASSRKSSGTTISGETQYF. The chain combines TRBV3-1 (or the pseudogene TRBV3-2) with TRBJ2-5; TRBD2 agrees at 7 bases. Germline-derived CDR1 and CDR2 are LGHDT and YNNKEL (reference sequence). This CDR3 contains 19 residues. The J segment lost 5 bases and the V segment lost 4 bases, leaving 22 bases of the junction unmatched.

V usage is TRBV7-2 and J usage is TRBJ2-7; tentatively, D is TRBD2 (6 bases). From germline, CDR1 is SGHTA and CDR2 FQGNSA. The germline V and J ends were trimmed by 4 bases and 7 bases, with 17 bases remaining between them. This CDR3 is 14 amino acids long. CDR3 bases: TGTGCCAGCAGCTCGGACTCCACGGGGAGGGAGCAGTACTTC. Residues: CASSSDSTGREQYF.

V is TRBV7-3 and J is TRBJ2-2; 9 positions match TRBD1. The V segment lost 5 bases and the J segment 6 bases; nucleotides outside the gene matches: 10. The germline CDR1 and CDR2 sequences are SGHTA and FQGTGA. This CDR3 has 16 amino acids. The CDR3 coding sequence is TGTGCCAGCAGCCCCACGACAGGGGGATACGCCGGGGAGCTGTTTTTT. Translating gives CASSPTTGGYAGELFF. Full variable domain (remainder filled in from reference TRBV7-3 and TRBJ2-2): GAGVSQTPSNKVTEKGKYVELRCDPISGHTALYWYRQSLGQGPEFLIYFQGTGAADDSGLPNDRFFAVRPEGSVSTLKIQRTERGDSAVYLCASSPTTGGYAGELFFGEGSRLTVL.

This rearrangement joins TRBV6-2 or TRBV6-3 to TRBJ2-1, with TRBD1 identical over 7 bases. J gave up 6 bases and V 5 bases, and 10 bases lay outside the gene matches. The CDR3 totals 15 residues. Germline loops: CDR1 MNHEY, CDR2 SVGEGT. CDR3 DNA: TGTGCCAGCAGTCGCCCGGGGACAGTTGCCAATGAGCAGTTCTTC. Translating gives CASSRPGTVANEQFF.

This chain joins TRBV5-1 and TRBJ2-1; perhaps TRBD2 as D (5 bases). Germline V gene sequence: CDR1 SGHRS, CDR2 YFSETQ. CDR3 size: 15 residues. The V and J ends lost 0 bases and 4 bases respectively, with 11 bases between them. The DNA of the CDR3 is TGCGCCAGCAGCTTGGACGGACTGACATACAATGAGCAGTTCTTC. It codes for CASSLDGLTYNEQFF.

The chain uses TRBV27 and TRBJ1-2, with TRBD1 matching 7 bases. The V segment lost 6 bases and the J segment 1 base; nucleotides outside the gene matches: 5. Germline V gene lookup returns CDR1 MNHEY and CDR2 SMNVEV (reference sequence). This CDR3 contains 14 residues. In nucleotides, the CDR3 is TGTGCCAGCAGCCGGGACAGACGTAACTATGGCTACACCTTC. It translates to CASSRDRRNYGYTF.

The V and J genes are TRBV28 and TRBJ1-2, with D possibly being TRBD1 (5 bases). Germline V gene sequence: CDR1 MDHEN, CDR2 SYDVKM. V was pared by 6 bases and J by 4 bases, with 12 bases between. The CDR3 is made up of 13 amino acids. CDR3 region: CASRSGPGYGYTF. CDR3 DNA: TGTGCCAGCAGGTCAGGGCCAGGCTATGGCTACACCTTC.

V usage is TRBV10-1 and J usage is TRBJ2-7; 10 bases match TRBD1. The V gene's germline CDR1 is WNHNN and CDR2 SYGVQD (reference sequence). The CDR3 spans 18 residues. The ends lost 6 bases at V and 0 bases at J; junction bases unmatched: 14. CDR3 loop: CASRAIGTGDSSSYEQYV. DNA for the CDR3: TGCGCCAGCAGGGCAATCGGGACAGGGGATTCGAGCTCCTACGAGCAGTACGTC.

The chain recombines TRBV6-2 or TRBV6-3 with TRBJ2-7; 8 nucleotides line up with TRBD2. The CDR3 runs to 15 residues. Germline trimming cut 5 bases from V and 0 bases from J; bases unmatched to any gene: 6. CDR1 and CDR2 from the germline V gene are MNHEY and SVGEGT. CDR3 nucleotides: TGTGCCAGCAGTATGAGCGGGGGAAGCTCCTACGAGCAGTACTTC. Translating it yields CASSMSGGSSYEQYF.

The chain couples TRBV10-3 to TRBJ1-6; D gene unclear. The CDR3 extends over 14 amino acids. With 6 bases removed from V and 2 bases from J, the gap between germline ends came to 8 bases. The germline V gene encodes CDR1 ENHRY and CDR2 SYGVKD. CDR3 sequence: CAIRAGPYNSPLHF. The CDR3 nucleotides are TGTGCCATCAGGGCGGGTCCCTATAATTCACCCCTCCACTTT.

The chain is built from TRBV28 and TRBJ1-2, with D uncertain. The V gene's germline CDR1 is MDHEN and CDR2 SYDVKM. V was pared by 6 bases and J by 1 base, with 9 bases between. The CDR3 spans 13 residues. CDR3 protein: CASRRVDNYGYTF. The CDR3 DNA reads TGTGCCAGCAGGAGGGTTGATAACTATGGCTACACCTTC.

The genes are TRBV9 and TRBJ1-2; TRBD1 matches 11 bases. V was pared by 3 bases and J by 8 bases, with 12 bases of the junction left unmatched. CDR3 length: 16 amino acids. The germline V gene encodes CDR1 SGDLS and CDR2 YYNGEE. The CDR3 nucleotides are TGTGCCAGCAGCGAGAGGACAGGGGGCGCTTTTAACGGCTACACCTTC. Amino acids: CASSERTGGAFNGYTF. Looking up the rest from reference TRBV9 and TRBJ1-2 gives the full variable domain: DSGVTQTPKHLITATGQRVTLRCSPRSGDLSVYWYQQSLDQGLQFLIQYYNGEERAKGNILERFSAQQFPDLHSELNLSSLELGDSALYFCASSERTGGAFNGYTFGSGTRLTVV.

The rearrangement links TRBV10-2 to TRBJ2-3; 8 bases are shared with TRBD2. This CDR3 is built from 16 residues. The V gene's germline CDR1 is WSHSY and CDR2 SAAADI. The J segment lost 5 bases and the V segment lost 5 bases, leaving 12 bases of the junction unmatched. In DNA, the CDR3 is TGCGCCAGCAGTCCAAATACGGGGGGGCATCGAGATACGCAGTATTTT. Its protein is CASSPNTGGHRDTQYF.

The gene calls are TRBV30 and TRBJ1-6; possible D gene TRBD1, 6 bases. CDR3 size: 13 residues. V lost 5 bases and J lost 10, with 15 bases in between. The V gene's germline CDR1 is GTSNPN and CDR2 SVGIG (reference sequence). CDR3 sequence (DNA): TGTGCCTGGCAAACAGGGATCCAGTCACCCCTCCACTTT. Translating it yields CAWQTGIQSPLHF.